These 8 T cell receptor beta chains originate from one sample sequenced in a study of blood T cell repertoires in COVID-19. Sequencing was performed with immunoSEQ multiplex PCR; in TCRdb, only in-frame clones are kept and a portion is missing. In the table there are roughly 380,000 clones, approximately 89% of which are singletons. Sequencing used peripheral blood. Every receptor here comes from a woman in her sixties with COVID-19, enrolled during active disease.

The CDR3 nucleotides are TGTGCCAGCAGCTCGACCACAGGGGGAGGTTCACCCCTCCACTTT. It is translated as CASSSTTGGGSPLHF. The chain employs TRBV7-9 and TRBJ1-6, with 8 bases matching TRBD1. Germline trimming cut 4 bases from V and 9 bases from J; bases unmatched to any gene: 8. CDR3 length: 15 amino acids. Germline V gene data show CDR1 as SEHNR and CDR2 as FQNEAQ (reference sequence).

In DNA, the CDR3 is TGTGCCACGTCCTTATCTGGAAACACCATATATTTT. This encodes CATSLSGNTIYF. This rearrangement joins TRBV24-1 to TRBJ1-3; no reliable D call. Germline V gene sequence: CDR1 KGHDR, CDR2 SFDVKD. V gave up 10 bases and J gave up 1 base, with 7 bases separating them. The CDR3 is made up of 12 amino acids.

V is TRBV3-1 (or the pseudogene TRBV3-2) and J is TRBJ1-2; no definite D call. Germline loops: CDR1 LGHDT, CDR2 YNNKEL (reference sequence). Trimming stripped 1 base from V and 5 bases from J, with 8 bases between. CDR3 length equals 13 residues. The DNA for the CDR3 is TGTGCCAGCAGCCAAGCAGTTGGTTATGGCTACACCTTC. As protein: CASSQAVGYGYTF.

The chain is built from TRBV27 and TRBJ1-2; perhaps TRBD1 as D (6 bases). The CDR3 runs 16 residues. The germline CDR1 and CDR2 sequences are MNHEY and SMNVEV (reference sequence). With 5 bases removed from V and 0 bases from J, the gap between germline ends came to 16 bases. CDR3 bases: TGTGCCAGCAGTATCCTCGGGGGGCCCTCTAACTATGGCTACACCTTC. This gives the protein CASSILGGPSNYGYTF.

The rearrangement uses TRBV14 and TRBJ1-6; no reliable D call. CDR1 SGHDN and CDR2 FVKESK come from the germline V gene. The CDR3 runs to 19 residues. V dropped 4 bases and J dropped 0 bases, with 19 bases sitting between them. This chain's CDR3 is CASSPRAHTGFSYNSPLHF. Here the CDR3 DNA reads TGTGCCAGCAGCCCCCGAGCGCACACCGGATTCTCCTATAATTCACCCCTCCACTTT.

This rearrangement joins TRBV5-1 to TRBJ1-6; D perhaps matches TRBD1 (5 bases). Germline assignment: CDR1 SGHRS and CDR2 YFSETQ. The ends were cut back, 0 bases at V and 2 bases at J, with 9 bases in the middle. This CDR3 has 16 amino acids. CDR3 in amino acids: CASSLEAGTYNSPLHF. The CDR3 nucleotides are TGCGCCAGCAGCTTGGAGGCAGGGACCTATAATTCACCCCTCCACTTT.

V and J are TRBV7-9 and TRBJ2-7, with D perhaps TRBD1 (6 bases). This CDR3 spans 17 amino acids. Trimming removed 5 bases from V and 5 bases from J, with 25 bases in between. Germline V gives CDR1 SEHNR, CDR2 FQNEAQ (reference sequence). The CDR3 DNA reads TGTGCCAGCAGCCCTGGACAGTCCTCTATTTTATCCCACGAGCAGTACTTC. It translates to CASSPGQSSILSHEQYF. The complete variable domain, with remaining parts taken from reference TRBV7-9 and TRBJ2-7, reads DTGVSQNPRHKITKRGQNVTFRCDPISEHNRLYWYRQTLGQGPEFLTYFQNEAQLEKSRLLSDRFSAERPKGSFSTLEIQRTEQGDSAMYLCASSPGQSSILSHEQYFGPGTRLTVT.

The chain couples TRBV5-6 to TRBJ2-1, with D unclear. The CDR3 covers 15 residues. Trimming stripped 5 bases from V and 0 bases from J, with 12 bases between. Germline V lookup: CDR1 SGHDT, CDR2 YYEEEE. Here the CDR3 reads CASSSNPNSYNEQFF. The DNA of the CDR3 is TGTGCCAGCAGTTCCAACCCTAACTCCTACAATGAGCAGTTCTTC.